One and the same sample provided the 20 T cell receptor beta chains below, sequenced in a study of T cells in tuberculosis. Using immunoSEQ multiplex PCR, the repertoire was profiled, and TCRdb retains in-frame clones only, with some absent. The data contain 85,000 to 100,000 clones, just over 90% of them singletons. Sorting used thawed, overnight-rested PBMC stained with anti-CD3, a viability dye and GMM-loaded CD1B tetramer. C32 glucose monomycolate from Rhodococcus equi was loaded onto the CD1B tetramers. Source material: CD1b-GMM tetramer-negative cells sorted from PBMCs. The receptors here all came from an adult woman with latent tuberculosis.

The chain links TRBV5-1 to TRBJ2-3, with a possible D match to TRBD1 (6 bases). Germline loops: CDR1 SGHRS, CDR2 YFSETQ. V shed 4 bases and J shed 14 bases, with 14 bases lying between them. CDR3 size: 11 residues. Here the CDR3 reads CASSGGQRWYF. CDR3 sequence (DNA): TGCGCCAGCAGCGGCGGACAGCGGTGGTATTTT.

The V call is TRBV5-1, the J call TRBJ2-1; 15 nucleotides line up with TRBD2. Germline loops: CDR1 SGHRS, CDR2 YFSETQ. The CDR3 sequence is 17 residues long. With 5 bases clipped from V and 4 bases from J, the junction kept 7 bases outside the gene matches. The CDR3 loop reads CASRYGLAGGTYNEQFF. For the CDR3, the DNA is TGCGCCAGCAGATATGGACTAGCGGGGGGGACATACAATGAGCAGTTCTTC.

The genes are TRBV27 and TRBJ1-1; the D gene is possibly TRBD1 (6 bases). The CDR3 length is 16 residues. The germline gives CDR1 MNHEY, CDR2 SMNVEV (reference sequence). V was cut by 5 bases and J by 3 bases, with 19 bases left in between. The CDR3 protein is CASSPGGVSGDTEAFF. For the CDR3, the DNA is TGTGCCAGCAGTCCCGGGGGGGTTTCAGGGGACACTGAAGCTTTCTTT.

The V gene is TRBV30, the J gene TRBJ1-6; D unclear. There are 13 residues in the CDR3. V lost 0 bases and J 9 bases, leaving 9 bases between the germline ends. Germline assignment: CDR1 GTSNPN and CDR2 SVGIG (reference sequence). CDR3 loop: CAWSVDSGSPLHF. In DNA form, the CDR3 reads TGTGCCTGGAGTGTAGATTCAGGTTCACCCCTCCACTTT.

The rearrangement links TRBV11-3 to TRBJ2-1, with 9 bases that match TRBD2. Trimming took 6 bases from V and 0 from J; bases not matched to a gene: 6. This CDR3 spans 16 amino acids. Germline V gene lookup returns CDR1 SGHNT and CDR2 YENEEA. The CDR3 DNA follows: TGTGCCAGCAGTAGCGGGGGCCAAAGCTCCTACAATGAGCAGTTCTTC. The encoded protein is CASSSGGQSSYNEQFF.

The gene calls are TRBV5-1 and TRBJ2-7; TRBD1 matches 7 bases. Looked up from germline, CDR1 is SGHRS and CDR2 is YFSETQ. Trimming at V came to 5 bases and at J to 4 bases, leaving 9 bases not matched to a gene. The CDR3 totals 14 residues. This CDR3 reads CASRFQGDPYEQYF. As DNA, the CDR3 is TGCGCCAGCAGATTTCAGGGGGATCCATACGAGCAGTACTTC.

The CDR3 nucleotides read TGTGCCAGTAGTACCGTGTGGGCAGATAACTATGGCTACACCTTC. This codes for CASSTVWADNYGYTF. This chain joins TRBV19 and TRBJ1-2, with D unresolved. Trimming took off 4 bases at V and 1 base at J, with 13 bases between the two ends. This CDR3 region has 15 residues. The germline V gene has CDR1 LNHDA and CDR2 SQIVND (reference sequence).

The chain uses TRBV30 and TRBJ1-1, with 7 bases that match TRBD1. Germline-derived CDR1 and CDR2 are GTSNPN and SVGIG (reference sequence). Losses at the gene ends were 7 bases for V and 0 bases for J; bases not matched to a gene: 14. The CDR3 loop spans 16 amino acids. CDR3 loop: CALKRGHPGMNTEAFF. The CDR3, as DNA: TGTGCCTTAAAAAGGGGGCACCCGGGTATGAACACTGAAGCTTTCTTT.

The chain joins TRBV5-1 to TRBJ2-5; 9 bases agree with TRBD1. The germline gives CDR1 SGHRS, CDR2 YFSETQ. Trimming cost V 3 bases and J 4 bases; bases outside gene matches: 7. This CDR3 spans 15 amino acids. CDR3 bases: TGCGCCAGCAGCTCGGGACAGGGAGTTGGAGAGACCCAGTACTTC. Translating gives CASSSGQGVGETQYF.

The CDR3 region has the DNA TGTGCCAGCACAGGTTGGGACACCCCAGACGGTGAGCAGTTCTTC. It translates to CASTGWDTPDGEQFF. The rearrangement uses TRBV6-1 and TRBJ2-1; D is perhaps TRBD1 (6 bases). V lost 7 bases and J 9 bases, leaving 22 bases between the germline ends. This CDR3 is built from 15 residues. Germline V gene data show CDR1 as MNHNS and CDR2 as SASEGT.

The chain employs TRBV11-2 and TRBJ1-4; a possible D gene is TRBD1 (6 bases). The CDR3 is 15 residues long. The V end lost 5 bases, the J end lost 3 bases, and 13 bases lay between the germline ends. Germline V CDR1 and CDR2: SGHAT, FQNNGV. CDR3 DNA sequence: TGTGCCAGCAGCCCCAGGGGTTCAGCTAATGAAAAACTGTTTTTT. Encoded protein: CASSPRGSANEKLFF.

The chain carries TRBV4-3 and TRBJ1-6; D is uncertain. This CDR3 comprises 17 residues. Trimming removed 1 base at V and 9 bases at J, with 19 bases between. Germline assignment: CDR1 LGHNA and CDR2 YSLEER. The CDR3 spells CASSQGIGVGPSSPLHF. CDR3 sequence (DNA): TGCGCCAGCAGCCAAGGGATAGGAGTTGGCCCAAGTTCACCCCTCCACTTT.

The J gene is TRBJ2-5, the V gene TRBV5-4; a weak D match, TRBD2 (7 bases). The V end was cut by 3 bases, the J end by 5 bases, with 11 bases between. This CDR3 region has 13 residues. Germline V gene sequence: CDR1 SGHNT, CDR2 YYREEE (reference sequence). This chain's CDR3 is CASSWGGAETQYF. Written as DNA, the CDR3 is TGTGCCAGCAGCTGGGGGGGGGCCGAGACCCAGTACTTC. Full variable domain (remainder filled in from reference TRBV5-4 and TRBJ2-5): ETGVTQSPTHLIKTRGQQVTLRCSSQSGHNTVSWYQQALGQGPQFIFQYYREEENGRGNFPPRFSGLQFPNYSSELNVNALELDDSALYLCASSWGGAETQYFGPGTRLLVL.

Sample share makes this clone medium-sized. The gene calls are TRBV18 and TRBJ1-6, with TRBD1 identical over 7 bases. With 4 bases clipped from V and 7 bases from J, the junction kept 10 bases outside the gene matches. The CDR3 totals 16 residues. Germline CDR1 reads KGHSH; CDR2 reads LQKENI. The CDR3 DNA sequence: TGTGCCAGCTCACTCTTACCCTCGGACAGGAATTCACCCCTCCACTTT. Translation: CASSLLPSDRNSPLHF.

The rearrangement joins TRBV18 to TRBJ2-6; 8 bases map to TRBD1. CDR1 is KGHSH and CDR2 is LQKENI in the germline V gene. The CDR3 consists of 17 residues. With V trimmed by 3 bases and J by 0 bases, 4 bases remained unmatched. CDR3 residues: CASSPGTGFSGANVLTF. In nucleotides, the CDR3 is TGTGCCAGCTCACCCGGGACAGGCTTCTCTGGGGCCAACGTCCTGACTTTC.

The chain has TRBV6-6 and TRBJ2-1, with D possibly TRBD1 on 6 matching bases. V dropped 6 bases and J dropped 9 bases, with 18 bases sitting between them. The CDR3 totals 14 residues. CDR1 and CDR2 (germline): MNHNY, SVGAGI (reference sequence). This chain's CDR3 is CASRSPRGGGEQFF. The CDR3 DNA sequence: TGTGCCAGCAGATCCCCCAGGGGCGGAGGTGAGCAGTTCTTC.

The V and J genes are TRBV7-2 and TRBJ2-1, with 10 positions matching TRBD2. The CDR3 extends over 15 amino acids. The germline gives CDR1 SGHTA, CDR2 FQGNSA. V lost 5 bases and J lost 6; bases outside the gene matches: 7. The CDR3 nucleotides are TGTGCCAGCAGCGCGAGCGGGGGGGCCTCCAATGAGCAGTTCTTC. This codes for CASSASGGASNEQFF.

The J gene is TRBJ1-6, the V gene TRBV21-1; whether TRBD1, the table's D call, matches the DNA was not checked. TRBV21-1 has pseudogene status. CDR3 length equals 18 residues. The CDR3 protein is CASSNPPDRDVRNSPLHF. CDR3 nucleotides: TGTGCCAGCAGCAATCCCCCCGACAGGGACGTTCGTAATTCACCCCTCCACTTT.

The rearrangement joins TRBV10-3 to TRBJ1-1; TRBD1 might be the D (5 bases). Germline loops: CDR1 ENHRY, CDR2 SYGVKD. The CDR3 totals 11 residues. V dropped 7 bases and J dropped 4 bases, with 7 bases sitting between them. This chain's CDR3 is CAIIRGTEAFF. CDR3 nucleotides: TGTGCCATCATAAGGGGCACTGAAGCTTTCTTT.

The count of this clone is one. The rearrangement joins TRBV29-1 to TRBJ1-1; D uncertain. The V gene's germline CDR1 is SQVTM and CDR2 ANQGSEA. Trimming took off 6 bases at V and 0 bases at J, with 11 bases between the two ends. This CDR3 contains 13 residues. CDR3 nucleotides: TGCAGCGTCCTCCCCTGGCTGAACACTGAAGCTTTCTTT. This sequence encodes CSVLPWLNTEAFF.